The entry below gives a single T cell receptor beta chain sequence along with its context. Germline lookup yields CDR1 MDHEN and CDR2 SYDVKM. The CDR3 runs to 13 residues. V was cut by 5 bases and J by 2 bases, with 9 bases left in between. This entry is derived from a study of tumor and adjacent non-tumor tissue in lung cancer. The template was RNA from unsorted bulk tissue. This non-tumor lung sample came from over 3 cm beyond the tumor edge. TCRbeta libraries were built with three rounds of nested PCR, modified from ARM-PCR. TCRdb re-called the multiplex PCR reads with MiXCR, one entry per CDR3 protein. The table lists some 100,000 distinct CDR3 sequences, 65% of them singletons, with approximately 19% in the top ten.

This sequence joins TRBV28 and TRBJ2-5; D not resolved. The TCR originated in a man aged 30 to 39 with non-small cell lung cancer. The sequencing input was distant non-tumor lung tissue. The CDR3 DNA reads as TGTGCCAGCAGTCTACCCCAGCAAGAGACCCAGTACTTC. It is translated as CASSLPQQETQYF. The complete variable domain, with remaining parts taken from reference TRBV28 and TRBJ2-5, reads DVKVTQSSRYLVKRTGEKVFLECVQDMDHENMFWYRQDPGLGLRLIYFSYDVKMKEKGDIPEGYSVSREKKERFSLILESASTNQTSMYLCASSLPQQETQYFGPGTRLLVL.